Each of the 18 T cell receptor beta chains below was sequenced from the same sample in a study of blood T cell repertoires in COVID-19. Sequenced by immunoSEQ multiplex PCR; TCRdb stores in-frame clones only, minus some. The table includes 250,000 to 350,000 clones, 70% to 85% detected once. Source material: peripheral blood. The receptor source for this set is a human donor with COVID-19, enrolled during active disease. The donor label of this sample is uncertain.

The J gene is TRBJ1-5, the V gene TRBV2; 8 positions match TRBD1. Germline CDR1 reads SNHLY; CDR2 reads FYNNEI. This CDR3 comprises 15 residues. V lost 5 bases, J lost 6 bases, and 9 bases stayed unmatched. The chain's CDR3 is CASSLGQGWSQPQHF. DNA of the CDR3: TGTGCCAGCAGTCTCGGACAGGGCTGGAGTCAGCCCCAGCATTTT.

The chain employs TRBV7-8 and TRBJ1-5; 8 nucleotides match TRBD1. The CDR3 length is 16 residues. CDR1 SGHVS and CDR2 FQNEAQ come from the germline V gene. The V and J ends lost 5 bases and 0 bases, in that order; junction bases with no gene match: 6. The chain's CDR3 is CASSTTGGYSNQPQHF. DNA for the CDR3: TGTGCCAGCAGCACTACAGGGGGTTATAGCAATCAGCCCCAGCATTTT. The variable domain in full, completed from reference TRBV7-8 and TRBJ1-5, reads GAGVSQSPRYKVAKRGQDVALRCDPISGHVSLFWYQQALGQGPEFLTYFQNEAQLDKSGLPSDRFFAERPEGSVSTLKIQRTQQEDSAVYLCASSTTGGYSNQPQHFGDGTRLSIL.

The chain links TRBV19 to TRBJ1-5, with D maybe TRBD1 (5 bases). Germline-derived CDR1 and CDR2 are LNHDA and SQIVND (reference sequence). This CDR3 is built from 15 residues. V lost 4 bases and J lost 4, with 14 bases in between. The CDR3 is CASSTGPQGNQPQHF. The CDR3, as DNA: TGTGCCAGTAGTACAGGGCCCCAAGGGAATCAGCCCCAGCATTTT. Based on the CDR3 plus reference TRBV19 and TRBJ1-5, the full variable domain is DGGITQSPKYLFRKEGQNVTLSCEQNLNHDAMYWYRQDPGQGLRLIYYSQIVNDFQKGDIAEGYSVSREKKESFPLTVTSAQKNPTAFYLCASSTGPQGNQPQHFGDGTRLSIL.

The chain recombines TRBV29-1 with TRBJ2-1; no definite D call. Trimming left V 7 bases short and J 6 bases short, with 10 bases between. The CDR3 is made up of 11 amino acids. The germline V gene encodes CDR1 SQVTM and CDR2 ANQGSEA. CDR3 DNA sequence: TGCAGCGCCCACCTCAGCAATGAGCAGTTCTTC. It codes for CSAHLSNEQFF.

This chain connects TRBV28 to TRBJ1-1; D is unclear. The germline CDR1 and CDR2 sequences are MDHEN and SYDVKM. The CDR3 is 15 amino acids. V shed 7 bases and J shed 3 bases, with 18 bases lying between them. The CDR3 bases are TGTGCCAGCACCCCCACCCCGGGGTCCTACACTGAAGCTTTCTTT. Its translation is CASTPTPGSYTEAFF. Full variable domain (outside the CDR3, taken from reference TRBV28 and TRBJ1-1): DVKVTQSSRYLVKRTGEKVFLECVQDMDHENMFWYRQDPGLGLRLIYFSYDVKMKEKGDIPEGYSVSREKKERFSLILESASTNQTSMYLCASTPTPGSYTEAFFGQGTRLTVV.

The chain carries TRBV27 and TRBJ2-2; D may be TRBD2 (5 bases). The germline gives CDR1 MNHEY, CDR2 SMNVEV (reference sequence). Trimming stripped 5 bases from V and 0 bases from J, with 16 bases between. The CDR3 length is 17 residues. The CDR3 spells CASSRIWTLTNTGELFF. CDR3 in DNA: TGTGCCAGCAGTCGAATCTGGACTCTTACGAACACCGGGGAGCTGTTTTTT.

V usage is TRBV5-6 and J usage is TRBJ1-6, with 9 bases that match TRBD1. Trimming took 4 bases from V and 0 from J; bases not matched to a gene: 2. Germline V gives CDR1 SGHDT, CDR2 YYEEEE. The CDR3 covers 16 residues. The CDR3 is CASSGGQGSYNSPLHF. The CDR3 coding sequence is TGTGCCAGCAGCGGGGGACAGGGCTCCTATAATTCACCCCTCCACTTT.

This chain links TRBV29-1 with TRBJ1-1; 7 nucleotides line up with TRBD1. The CDR3 sequence is 14 residues long. J gave up 5 bases and V 4 bases, and 10 bases lay outside the gene matches. The germline V gene has CDR1 SQVTM and CDR2 ANQGSEA. CDR3 nucleotides: TGCAGCGTTGGTACCACAGGGGAAATGACTGAAGCTTTCTTT. It is translated as CSVGTTGEMTEAFF.

The chain links TRBV7-3 to TRBJ1-1; no reliable D call. Deletions cut 2 bases from V and 1 base from J, with 8 bases between. CDR1 and CDR2 (germline): SGHTA, FQGTGA. CDR3 length equals 14 residues. In DNA form, the CDR3 reads TGTGCCAGCAGCTTATCCCACGGGAACACTGAAGCTTTCTTT. As protein: CASSLSHGNTEAFF.

The rearrangement links TRBV3-1 (or the pseudogene TRBV3-2) to TRBJ1-1; D call uncertain. CDR3 length: 14 residues. V was pared by 8 bases and J by 0 bases, with 13 bases between. CDR1 and CDR2 (germline): LGHDT, YNNKEL (reference sequence). The CDR3 region has the DNA TGTGCCAGCCCACGGGGAAGGGTGAACACTGAAGCTTTCTTT. Its protein product is CASPRGRVNTEAFF.

The chain uses TRBV5-6 and TRBJ1-3; D is uncertain. Germline assignment: CDR1 SGHDT and CDR2 YYEEEE. The CDR3 loop spans 15 amino acids. V was shortened by 0 bases and J by 0 bases, with 7 bases between the two germline ends. CDR3 loop: CASSLDGYSGNTIYF. DNA of the CDR3: TGTGCCAGCAGCTTGGACGGGTACTCTGGAAACACCATATATTTT.

This chain links TRBV5-1 with TRBJ1-2; D is perhaps TRBD1 (6 bases). This CDR3 has 14 residues. Per germline, CDR1 SGHRS and CDR2 YFSETQ. V was cut by 0 bases and J by 5 bases, with 11 bases left in between. The CDR3 region is CASSLEQGVYGYTF. The CDR3 nucleotides read TGCGCCAGCAGCTTGGAACAGGGTGTTTATGGCTACACCTTC.

V usage is TRBV2 and J usage is TRBJ1-2; possible D gene TRBD1, 6 bases. This CDR3 has 16 residues. Germline CDR1 is SNHLY and CDR2 is FYNNEI. Trimming stripped 8 bases from V and 4 bases from J, with 23 bases between. CDR3 protein: CASDEQGGLNTYGYTF. CDR3 sequence (DNA): TGTGCCAGCGACGAACAAGGGGGTCTTAATACCTATGGCTACACCTTC.

This clone showed up just a few times. The chain has TRBV27 and TRBJ2-4, with 8 positions matching TRBD2. The V segment lost 6 bases and the J segment 7 bases; nucleotides outside the gene matches: 8. This CDR3 is built from 14 residues. Germline CDR1 and CDR2: MNHEY and SMNVEV (reference sequence). CDR3 loop: CASRVSGMGNIQYF. The CDR3 DNA reads TGTGCCAGCAGAGTTAGCGGGATGGGGAACATTCAGTACTTC.

V and J are TRBV2 and TRBJ2-5; D is perhaps TRBD2 (5 bases). This CDR3 comprises 12 residues. Per the germline V gene, CDR1 is SNHLY and CDR2 is FYNNEI. Deletions cut 5 bases from V and 1 base from J, with 5 bases between. CDR3 bases: TGTGCCAGCAGTCTAGCCCAAGAGACCCAGTACTTC. Its protein is CASSLAQETQYF.

The V gene is TRBV5-4, the J gene TRBJ1-3; D is unresolved. This CDR3 has 15 residues. The V and J ends lost 0 bases and 0 bases respectively, with 7 bases between them. Germline CDR1 SGHNT, CDR2 YYREEE (reference sequence). As DNA, the CDR3 is TGTGCCAGCAGCTTGGATCCCGGCTCTGGAAACACCATATATTTT. Translating gives CASSLDPGSGNTIYF.

V gene TRBV12-3 or TRBV12-4 combines with J gene TRBJ1-4; no firm D call. The CDR3 contains 13 residues. V was shortened by 5 bases and J by 1 base, with 5 bases between the two germline ends. CDR3 in DNA: TGTGCCAGCAGTCAGGAAACTAATGAAAAACTGTTTTTT. Amino acid sequence: CASSQETNEKLFF.

This clone has more than one count but fewer than ten. In nucleotides, the CDR3 is TGCGCCAGCAGCCCACAGGCGGGAGCCTACGAGCAGTACTTC. Its protein is CASSPQAGAYEQYF. J is TRBJ2-7 and V is TRBV5-1; the match to TRBD2 covers 7 bases. The CDR3 is 14 amino acids. V shed 4 bases and J 2 bases; nucleotides not matched to a gene: 6. The germline CDR1 and CDR2 sequences are SGHRS and YFSETQ. The entire variable domain, with the rest obtained from reference TRBV5-1 and TRBJ2-7, is as follows: KAGVTQTPRYLIKTRGQQVTLSCSPISGHRSVSWYQQTPGQGLQFLFEYFSETQRNKGNFPGRFSGRQFSNSRSEMNVSTLELGDSALYLCASSPQAGAYEQYFGPGTRLTVT.